This T cell receptor (beta chain) was captured by sequencing in a study of PD-1 blockade in classical Hodgkin lymphoma. Each and every patient relapsed after autologous stem cell transplantation, and patients got differing brentuximab vedotin exposure. TCRdb's copy holds only in-frame clones and misses some; the assay was immunoSEQ multiplex PCR. The profile shows approximately 58,000 clones, under 95% of them singletons. CDR3 size: 15 residues. Deletions cut 5 bases from V and 3 bases from J, with 17 bases between. Germline assignment: CDR1 SEHNR and CDR2 FQNEAQ (reference sequence). Here the sequenced sample was peripheral blood mononuclear cells (PBMCs), taken before the second cycle of nivolumab. The clonotype was recovered from a human donor with classical Hodgkin lymphoma. The V and J genes are TRBV7-9 and TRBJ2-7, with a possible D match to TRBD2 (6 bases). In nucleotides, the CDR3 is TGTGCCAGCAGCCGGGGGTCTTGGACCAACTACGAGCAGTACTTC. This codes for CASSRGSWTNYEQYF.